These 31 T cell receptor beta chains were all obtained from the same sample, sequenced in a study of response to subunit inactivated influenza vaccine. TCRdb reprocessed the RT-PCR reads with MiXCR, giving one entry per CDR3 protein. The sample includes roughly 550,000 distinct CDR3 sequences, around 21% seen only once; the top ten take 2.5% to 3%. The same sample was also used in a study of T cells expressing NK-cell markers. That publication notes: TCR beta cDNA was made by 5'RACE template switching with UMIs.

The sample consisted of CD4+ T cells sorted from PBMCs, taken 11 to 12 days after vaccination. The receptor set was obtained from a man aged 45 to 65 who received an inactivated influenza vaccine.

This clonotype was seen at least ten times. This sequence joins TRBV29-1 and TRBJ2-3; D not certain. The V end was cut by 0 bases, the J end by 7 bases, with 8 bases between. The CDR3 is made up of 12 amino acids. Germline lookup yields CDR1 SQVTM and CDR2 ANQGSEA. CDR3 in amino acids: CSVEESANTQYF. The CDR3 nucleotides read TGCAGCGTTGAAGAGTCGGCCAATACGCAGTATTTT.

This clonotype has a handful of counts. The CDR3 spells CASSLGDRMRGYTF. CDR3 bases: TGTGCCAGCAGTTTGGGGGACCGAATGAGGGGCTACACCTTC. V usage is TRBV12-3 or TRBV12-4 and J usage is TRBJ1-2; maybe TRBD1 (5 bases). The CDR3 covers 14 residues. Trimming pared 3 bases from V and 8 bases from J, leaving 16 bases between.

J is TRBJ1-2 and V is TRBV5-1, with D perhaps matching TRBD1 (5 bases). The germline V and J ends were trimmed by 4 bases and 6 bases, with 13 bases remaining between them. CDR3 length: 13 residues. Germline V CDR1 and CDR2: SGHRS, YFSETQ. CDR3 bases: TGCGCCAGCAGCGCGACAGCAGATCATGGCTACACCTTC. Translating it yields CASSATADHGYTF.

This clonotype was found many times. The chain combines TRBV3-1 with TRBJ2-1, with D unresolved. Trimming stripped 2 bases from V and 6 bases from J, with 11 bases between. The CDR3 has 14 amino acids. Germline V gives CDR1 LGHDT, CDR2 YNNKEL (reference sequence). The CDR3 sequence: CASSQWSGLNEQFF. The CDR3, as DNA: TGTGCCAGCAGCCAATGGTCTGGGCTCAATGAGCAGTTCTTC.

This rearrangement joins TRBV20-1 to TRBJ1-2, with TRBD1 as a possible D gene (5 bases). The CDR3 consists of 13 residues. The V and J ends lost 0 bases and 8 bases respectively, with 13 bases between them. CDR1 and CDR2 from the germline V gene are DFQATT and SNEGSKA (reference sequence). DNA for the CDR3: TGCAGTGCTAGAGACAGGGAAGGGATCGGCTACACCTTC. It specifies CSARDREGIGYTF.

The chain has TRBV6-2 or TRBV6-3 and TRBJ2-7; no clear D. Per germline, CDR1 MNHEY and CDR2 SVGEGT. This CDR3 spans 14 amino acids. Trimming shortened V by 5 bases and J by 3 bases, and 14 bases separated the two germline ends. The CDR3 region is CASSALTTGYEQYF. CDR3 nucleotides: TGTGCCAGCAGTGCACTCACCACGGGCTACGAGCAGTACTTC.

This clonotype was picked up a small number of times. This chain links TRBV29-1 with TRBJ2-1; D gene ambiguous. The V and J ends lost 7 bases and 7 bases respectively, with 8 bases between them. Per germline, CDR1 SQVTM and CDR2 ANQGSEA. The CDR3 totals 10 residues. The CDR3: CSATRNEQFF. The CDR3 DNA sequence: TGCAGCGCCACGAGGAATGAGCAGTTCTTC.

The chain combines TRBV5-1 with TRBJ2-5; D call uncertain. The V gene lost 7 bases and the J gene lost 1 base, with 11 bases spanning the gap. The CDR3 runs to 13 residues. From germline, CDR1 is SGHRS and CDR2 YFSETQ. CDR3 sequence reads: CASCLLSQETQYF. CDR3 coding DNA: TGCGCCAGCTGCCTTCTGAGCCAAGAGACCCAGTACTTC. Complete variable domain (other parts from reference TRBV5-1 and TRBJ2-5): KAGVTQTPRYLIKTRGQQVTLSCSPISGHRSVSWYQQTPGQGLQFLFEYFSETQRNKGNFPGRFSGRQFSNSRSEMNVSTLELGDSALYLCASCLLSQETQYFGPGTRLLVL.

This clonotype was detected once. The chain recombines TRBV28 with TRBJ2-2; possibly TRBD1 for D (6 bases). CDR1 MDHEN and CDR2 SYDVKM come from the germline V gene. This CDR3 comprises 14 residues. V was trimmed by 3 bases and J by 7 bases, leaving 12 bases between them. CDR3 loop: CASSLGAERGELFF. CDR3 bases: TGTGCCAGCAGTTTGGGGGCCGAACGCGGGGAGCTGTTTTTT.

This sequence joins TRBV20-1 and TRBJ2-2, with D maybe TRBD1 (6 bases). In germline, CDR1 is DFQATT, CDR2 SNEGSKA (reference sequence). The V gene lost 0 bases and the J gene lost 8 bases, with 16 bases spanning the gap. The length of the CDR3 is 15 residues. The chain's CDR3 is CSARDTGPSGGELFF. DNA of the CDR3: TGCAGTGCTAGAGATACAGGGCCCTCTGGGGGGGAGCTGTTTTTT.

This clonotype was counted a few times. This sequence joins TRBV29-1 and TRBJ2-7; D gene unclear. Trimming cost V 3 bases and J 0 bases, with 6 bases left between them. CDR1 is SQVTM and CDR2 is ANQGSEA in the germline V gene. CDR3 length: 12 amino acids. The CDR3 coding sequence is TGCAGCGTTGACAGTAACTCCTACGAGCAGTACTTC. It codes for CSVDSNSYEQYF.

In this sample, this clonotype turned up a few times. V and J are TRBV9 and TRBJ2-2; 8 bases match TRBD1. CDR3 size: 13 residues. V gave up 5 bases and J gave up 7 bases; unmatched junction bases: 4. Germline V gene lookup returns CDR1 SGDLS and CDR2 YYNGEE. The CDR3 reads CASSTGGHGELFF. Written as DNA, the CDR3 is TGTGCCAGCAGTACAGGGGGTCACGGGGAGCTGTTTTTT.

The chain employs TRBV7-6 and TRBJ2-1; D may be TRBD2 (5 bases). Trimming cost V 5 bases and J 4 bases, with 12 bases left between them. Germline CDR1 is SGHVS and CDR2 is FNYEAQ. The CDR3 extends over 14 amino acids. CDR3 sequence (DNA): TGTGCCAGCAGCCGAATGTCGGGGTACAATGAGCAGTTCTTC. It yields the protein CASSRMSGYNEQFF.

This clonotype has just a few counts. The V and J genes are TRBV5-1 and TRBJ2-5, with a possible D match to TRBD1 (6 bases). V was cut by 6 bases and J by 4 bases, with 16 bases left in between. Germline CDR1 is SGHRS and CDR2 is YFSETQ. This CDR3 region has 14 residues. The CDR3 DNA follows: TGCGCCAGCACGAACACAGGGCAAGGAGAGACCCAGTACTTC. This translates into CASTNTGQGETQYF.

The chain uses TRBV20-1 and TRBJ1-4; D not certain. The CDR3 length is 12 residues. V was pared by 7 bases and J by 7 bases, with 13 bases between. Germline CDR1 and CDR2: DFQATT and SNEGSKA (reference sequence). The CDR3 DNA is TGCAGTGGGCCCCCTCGGGGTGAAAAACTGTTTTTT. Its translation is CSGPPRGEKLFF.

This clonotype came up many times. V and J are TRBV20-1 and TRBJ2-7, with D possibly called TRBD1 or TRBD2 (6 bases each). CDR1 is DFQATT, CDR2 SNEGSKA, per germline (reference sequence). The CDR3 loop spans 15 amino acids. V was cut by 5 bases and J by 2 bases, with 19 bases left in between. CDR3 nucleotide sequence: TGCAGTGCTGTAGCAACAGGAAGGGGGGCCTACGAGCAGTACTTC. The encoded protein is CSAVATGRGAYEQYF.

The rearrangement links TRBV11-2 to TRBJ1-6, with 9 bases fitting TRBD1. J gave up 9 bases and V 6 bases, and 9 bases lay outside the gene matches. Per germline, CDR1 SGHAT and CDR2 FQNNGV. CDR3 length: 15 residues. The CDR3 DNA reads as TGTGCCAGCAGTCCCCGGACAGGGGCTTTTTCACCCCTCCACTTT. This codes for CASSPRTGAFSPLHF.

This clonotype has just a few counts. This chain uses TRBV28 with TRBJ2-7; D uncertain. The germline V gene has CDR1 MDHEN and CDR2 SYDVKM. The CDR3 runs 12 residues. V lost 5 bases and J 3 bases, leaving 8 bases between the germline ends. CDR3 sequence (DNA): TGTGCCAGCAGTCAGCCATTCTACGAGCAGTACTTC. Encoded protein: CASSQPFYEQYF.

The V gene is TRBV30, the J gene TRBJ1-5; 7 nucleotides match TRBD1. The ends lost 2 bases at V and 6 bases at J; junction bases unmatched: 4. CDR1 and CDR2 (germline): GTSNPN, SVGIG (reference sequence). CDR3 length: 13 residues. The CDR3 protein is CAWSSTGIQPQHF. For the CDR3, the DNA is TGTGCCTGGAGTTCGACAGGGATTCAGCCCCAGCATTTT.

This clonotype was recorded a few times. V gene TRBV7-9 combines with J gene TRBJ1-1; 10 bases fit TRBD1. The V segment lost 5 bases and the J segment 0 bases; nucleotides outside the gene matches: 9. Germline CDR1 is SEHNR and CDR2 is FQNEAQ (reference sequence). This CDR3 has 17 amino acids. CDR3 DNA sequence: TGTGCCAGCAGCCGTGGACAGGGGGACCTTTTGAACACTGAAGCTTTCTTT. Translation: CASSRGQGDLLNTEAFF.

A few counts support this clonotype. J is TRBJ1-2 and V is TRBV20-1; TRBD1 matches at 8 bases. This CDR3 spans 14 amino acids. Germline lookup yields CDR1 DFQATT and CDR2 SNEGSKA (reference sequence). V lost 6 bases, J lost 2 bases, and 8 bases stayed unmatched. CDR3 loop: CSAQGTGENYGYTF. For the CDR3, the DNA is TGCAGTGCCCAGGGGACAGGCGAAAACTATGGCTACACCTTC.

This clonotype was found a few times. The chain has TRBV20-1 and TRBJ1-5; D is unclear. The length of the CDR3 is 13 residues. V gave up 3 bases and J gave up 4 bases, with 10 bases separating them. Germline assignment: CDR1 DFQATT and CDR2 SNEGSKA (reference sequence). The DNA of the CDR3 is TGCAGTGCTAGTCTGGGCGTTAATCAGCCCCAGCATTTT. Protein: CSASLGVNQPQHF.

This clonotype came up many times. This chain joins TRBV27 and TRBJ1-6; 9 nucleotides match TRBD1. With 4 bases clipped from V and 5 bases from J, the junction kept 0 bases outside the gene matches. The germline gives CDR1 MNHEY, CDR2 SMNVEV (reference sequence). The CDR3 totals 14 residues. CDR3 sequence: CASSWDRDNSPLHF. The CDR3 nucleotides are TGTGCCAGCAGTTGGGACAGGGATAATTCACCCCTCCACTTT.

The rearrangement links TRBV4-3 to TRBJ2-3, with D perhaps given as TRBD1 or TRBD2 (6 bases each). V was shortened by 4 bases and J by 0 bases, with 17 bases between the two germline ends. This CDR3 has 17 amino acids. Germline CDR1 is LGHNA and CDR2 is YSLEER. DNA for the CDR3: TGCGCCAGCAGCCCACAGGGTTCCGGGACTAGCACAGATACGCAGTATTTT. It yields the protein CASSPQGSGTSTDTQYF.

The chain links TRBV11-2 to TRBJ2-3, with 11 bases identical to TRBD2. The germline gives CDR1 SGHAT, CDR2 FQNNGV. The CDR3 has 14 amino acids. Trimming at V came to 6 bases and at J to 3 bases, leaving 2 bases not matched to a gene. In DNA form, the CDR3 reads TGTGCCAGCAGAACTAGCGGGAGTACAGATACGCAGTATTTT. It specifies CASRTSGSTDTQYF.

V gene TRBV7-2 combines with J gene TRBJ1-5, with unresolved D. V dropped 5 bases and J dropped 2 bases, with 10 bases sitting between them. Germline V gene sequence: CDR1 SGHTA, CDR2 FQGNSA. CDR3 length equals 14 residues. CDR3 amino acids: CASSVSSGNQPQHF. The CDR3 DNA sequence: TGTGCCAGCAGCGTGTCATCGGGCAATCAGCCCCAGCATTTT.

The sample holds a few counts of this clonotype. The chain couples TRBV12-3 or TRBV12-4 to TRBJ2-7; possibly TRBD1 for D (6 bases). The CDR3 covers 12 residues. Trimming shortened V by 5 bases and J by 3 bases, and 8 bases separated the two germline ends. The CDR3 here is CASSTGYYEQYF. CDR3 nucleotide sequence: TGTGCCAGCAGTACAGGGTACTACGAGCAGTACTTC.

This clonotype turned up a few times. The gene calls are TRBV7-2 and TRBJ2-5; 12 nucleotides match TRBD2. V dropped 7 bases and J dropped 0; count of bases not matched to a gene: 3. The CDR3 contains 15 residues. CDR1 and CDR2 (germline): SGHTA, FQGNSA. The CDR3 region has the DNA TGTGCCAGCAAACTAGCGGGAGGATACCAAGAGACCCAGTACTTC. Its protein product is CASKLAGGYQETQYF.

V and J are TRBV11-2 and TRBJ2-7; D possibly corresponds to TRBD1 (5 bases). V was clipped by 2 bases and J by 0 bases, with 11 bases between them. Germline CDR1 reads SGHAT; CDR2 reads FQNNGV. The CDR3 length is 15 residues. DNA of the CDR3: TGTGCCAGCAGCTTAACAGATGACAGCTCCTACGAGCAGTACTTC. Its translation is CASSLTDDSSYEQYF.

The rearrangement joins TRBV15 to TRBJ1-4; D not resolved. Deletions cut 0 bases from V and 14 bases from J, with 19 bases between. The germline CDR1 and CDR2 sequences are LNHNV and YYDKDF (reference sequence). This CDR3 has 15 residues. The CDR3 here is CATSRDIISAVRLFF. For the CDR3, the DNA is TGTGCCACCAGCAGAGATATCATTTCGGCGGTTCGCCTGTTTTTT.

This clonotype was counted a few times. The CDR3 DNA reads as TGCGCCAGCAGCCATCCTGGTCACTTGGAAAACATTCAGTACTTC. Amino acids: CASSHPGHLENIQYF. V and J are TRBV4-1 and TRBJ2-4, with D uncertain. This CDR3 is 15 amino acids long. Germline CDR1 MGHRA, CDR2 YSYEKL. The ends were cut back, 3 bases at V and 5 bases at J, with 14 bases in the middle.